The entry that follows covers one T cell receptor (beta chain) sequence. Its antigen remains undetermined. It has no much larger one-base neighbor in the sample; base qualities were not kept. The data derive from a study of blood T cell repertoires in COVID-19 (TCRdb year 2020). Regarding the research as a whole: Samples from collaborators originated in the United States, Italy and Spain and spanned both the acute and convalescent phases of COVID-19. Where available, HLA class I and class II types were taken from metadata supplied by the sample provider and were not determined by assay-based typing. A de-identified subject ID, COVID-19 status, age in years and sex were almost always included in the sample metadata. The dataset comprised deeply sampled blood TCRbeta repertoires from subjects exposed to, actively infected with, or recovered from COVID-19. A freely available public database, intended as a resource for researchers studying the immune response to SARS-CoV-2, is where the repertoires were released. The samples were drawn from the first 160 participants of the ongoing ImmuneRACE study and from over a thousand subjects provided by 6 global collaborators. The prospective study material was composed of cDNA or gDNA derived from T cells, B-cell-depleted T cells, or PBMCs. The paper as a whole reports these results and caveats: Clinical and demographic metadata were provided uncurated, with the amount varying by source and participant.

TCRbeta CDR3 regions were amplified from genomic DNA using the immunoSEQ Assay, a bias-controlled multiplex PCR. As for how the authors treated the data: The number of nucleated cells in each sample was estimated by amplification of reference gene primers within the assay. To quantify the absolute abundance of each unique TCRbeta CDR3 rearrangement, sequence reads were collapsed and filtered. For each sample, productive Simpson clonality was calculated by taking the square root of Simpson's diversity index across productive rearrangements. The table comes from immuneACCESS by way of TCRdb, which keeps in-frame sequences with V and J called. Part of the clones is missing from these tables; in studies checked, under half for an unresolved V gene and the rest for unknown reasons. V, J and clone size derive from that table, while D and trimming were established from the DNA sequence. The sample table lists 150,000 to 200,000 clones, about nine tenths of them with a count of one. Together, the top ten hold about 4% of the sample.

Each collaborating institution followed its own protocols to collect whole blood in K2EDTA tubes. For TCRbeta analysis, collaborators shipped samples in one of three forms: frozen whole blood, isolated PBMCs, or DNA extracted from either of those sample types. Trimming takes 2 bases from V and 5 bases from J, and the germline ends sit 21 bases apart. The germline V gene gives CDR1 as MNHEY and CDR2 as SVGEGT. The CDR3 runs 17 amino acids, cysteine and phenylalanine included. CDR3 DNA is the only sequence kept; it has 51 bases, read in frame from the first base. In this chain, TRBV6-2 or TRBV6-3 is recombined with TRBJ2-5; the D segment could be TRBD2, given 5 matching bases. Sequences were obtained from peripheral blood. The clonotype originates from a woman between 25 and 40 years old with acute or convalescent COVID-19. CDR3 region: CASSYLYTSTVGETQYF. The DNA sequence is TGTGCCAGCAGTTACCTCTACACTAGTACAGTTGGGGAGACCCAGTACTTC.